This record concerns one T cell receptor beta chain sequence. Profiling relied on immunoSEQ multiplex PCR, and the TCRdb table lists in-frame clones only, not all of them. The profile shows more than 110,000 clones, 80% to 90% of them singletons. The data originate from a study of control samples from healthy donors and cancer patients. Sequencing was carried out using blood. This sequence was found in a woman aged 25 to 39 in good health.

CDR3 nucleotides: TGTGCCAGCACCTTGACCCAGGGATACACTGAAGCTTTCTTT. Protein: CASTLTQGYTEAFF. The chain is built from TRBV3-1 (or the pseudogene TRBV3-2) and TRBJ1-1; D possibly corresponds to TRBD1 (5 bases). CDR3 size: 14 residues. Trimming stripped 7 bases from V and 3 bases from J, with 15 bases between. Germline values: CDR1 LGHDT, CDR2 YNNKEL (reference sequence).